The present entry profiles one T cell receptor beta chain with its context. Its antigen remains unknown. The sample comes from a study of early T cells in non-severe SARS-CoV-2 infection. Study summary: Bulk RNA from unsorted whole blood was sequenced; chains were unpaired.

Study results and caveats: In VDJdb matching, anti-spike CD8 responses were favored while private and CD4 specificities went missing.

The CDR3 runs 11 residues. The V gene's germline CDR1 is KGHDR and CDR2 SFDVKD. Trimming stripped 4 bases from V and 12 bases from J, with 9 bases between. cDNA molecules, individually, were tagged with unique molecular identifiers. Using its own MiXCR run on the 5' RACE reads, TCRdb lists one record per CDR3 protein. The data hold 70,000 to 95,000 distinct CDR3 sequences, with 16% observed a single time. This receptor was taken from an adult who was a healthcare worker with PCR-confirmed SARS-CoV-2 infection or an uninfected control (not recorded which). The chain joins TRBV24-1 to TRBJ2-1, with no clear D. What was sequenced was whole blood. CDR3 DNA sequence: TGTGCCACCAGTGACGCGTTGGGGCAGTTCTTC. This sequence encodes CATSDALGQFF.